This is a list of T cell receptor beta chains from one sample in a study of regulatory T cells in long-lasting Graves disease. TCRdb reprocessed the multiplex PCR reads via MiXCR and lists one record per CDR3 protein. The table shows 300,000 to 450,000 distinct CDR3 sequences, with about 16% occurring only once. The sequencing here drew on peripheral blood mononuclear cells (PBMCs), taken at new diagnosis, from a patient treated with antithyroid drugs. These receptor sequences come from a female donor with Graves disease. CDR3s include the opening cysteine and the closing phenylalanine or tryptophan. D genes are given only for firm matches. Size is omitted from some rows. Given values are once, few, many or a class for expanded clones.

clone size	J gene	D gene	V gene	CDR3 protein	CDR3 DNA
many	TRBJ1-2	-	TRBV10-2	CASSASWGLGGYTF	TGCGCCAGCAGCGCTAGCTGGGGGCTAGGGGGCTACACCTTC
-	TRBJ2-3	TRBD1	TRBV15	CATSRSTGISTGTQYF	TGTGCCACCAGCAGATCGACAGGGATCAGCACAGGTACGCAGTATTTT
few	TRBJ2-1	-	TRBV5-5	CASSLQGFNLDEQFF	TGTGCCAGCAGCTTACAGGGATTTAACTTGGATGAGCAGTTCTTC
-	TRBJ2-2	-	TRBV6-2/TRBV6-3	CASSYGTVHGELLF	TGTGCCAGCAGTTACGGGACTGTCCACGGGGAGCTGCTTTTT
many	TRBJ1-1	-	TRBV29-1	CSVRDLNTEAFF	TGCAGCGTTAGGGACCTCAACACTGAAGCTTTCTTT
few	TRBJ2-3	-	TRBV4-2	CASSQEQWDTQYF	TGTGCCAGCAGCCAAGAGCAGTGGGATACGCAGTATTTT
many	TRBJ2-2	-	TRBV6-1	CASSVMGNTGELFF	TGTGCCAGCAGTGTTATGGGGAACACCGGGGAGCTGTTTTTT
many	TRBJ2-3	-	TRBV7-2	CASSLGAGNTDTQYF	TGTGCCAGCAGCTTAGGGGCGGGAAACACAGATACGCAGTATTTT
few	TRBJ2-7	-	TRBV7-9	CASSLVTAEQYF	TGTGCCAGCAGCTTAGTGACAGCCGAGCAGTACTTC
many	TRBJ2-5	-	TRBV20-1	CSARGDTNQETQYF	TGCAGTGCGAGAGGGGACACCAACCAAGAGACCCAGTACTTC
-	TRBJ1-1	-	TRBV28	CASSQDVGLWTEAFF	TGTGCCAGCAGTCAAGACGTGGGGCTTTGGACTGAAGCTTTCTTT
-	TRBJ2-2	-	TRBV14	CASSQLITGELFF	TGTGCCAGCAGCCAACTCATCACCGGGGAGCTGTTTTTT
many	TRBJ2-1	-	TRBV28	CASSQDTYNEQFF	TGTGCCAGCAGCCAGGACACCTACAATGAGCAGTTCTTC
many	TRBJ2-1	-	TRBV13	CASSLWGSVTYNEQFF	TGTGCCAGCAGCTTATGGGGTTCCGTAACCTACAATGAGCAGTTCTTC
many	TRBJ2-7	-	TRBV20-1	CSARAGMAYEQYF	TGCAGTGCTAGGGCAGGGATGGCGTACGAGCAGTACTTC
once	TRBJ1-1	-	TRBV27	CASSLWEGGEAFF	TGTGCCAGCAGTTTATGGGAGGGAGGGGAAGCTTTCTTT
many	TRBJ2-3	-	TRBV15	CATSRDRAGTTDTQYF	TGTGCCACCAGCAGAGATAGGGCGGGGACCACAGATACGCAGTATTTT
many	TRBJ1-1	-	TRBV12-3/TRBV12-4	CASSPGQTLMNTEAFF	TGTGCCAGCAGTCCTGGTCAAACACTTATGAACACTGAAGCTTTCTTT
many	TRBJ2-5	-	TRBV3-1	CASSQDEDRQETQYF	TGTGCCAGCAGCCAAGATGAAGATAGACAAGAGACCCAGTACTTC
-	TRBJ2-1	TRBD2	TRBV7-2	CASSQEGSGGRDEQFF	TGTGCCAGCAGCCAAGAAGGCAGCGGGGGGCGCGATGAGCAGTTCTTC
many	TRBJ2-1	TRBD1	TRBV7-3	CASSPDRDSYNEQFF	TGTGCCAGCAGCCCTGACAGGGACTCCTACAATGAGCAGTTCTTC
few	TRBJ2-1	-	TRBV27	CASSLSGAPYNEQFF	TGTGCCAGCAGTTTATCGGGGGCACCCTACAATGAGCAGTTCTTC
few	TRBJ1-1	-	TRBV28	CASSLPGTEAFF	TGTGCCAGCAGCCTGCCGGGAACTGAAGCTTTCTTT
many	TRBJ1-1	-	TRBV18	CASSLGALTEAFF	TGTGCCAGCTCACTCGGGGCTCTCACTGAAGCTTTCTTT
many	TRBJ1-6	-	TRBV11-2	CASSIWGGEEGDSPLHF	TGTGCCAGCAGCATCTGGGGCGGTGAGGAAGGAGATTCACCCCTCCACTTT
many	TRBJ2-1	-	TRBV11-2	CASSTSLSEQFF	TGTGCCAGCAGCACAAGCCTCAGCGAGCAGTTCTTC
many	TRBJ2-7	-	TRBV27	CASSSSGVLEGEQYF	TGTGCCAGCAGTTCCTCCGGCGTCTTGGAAGGCGAGCAGTACTTC
few	TRBJ2-2	-	TRBV5-1	CASSSSRPGELFF	TGCGCCAGCAGCTCGTCCCGACCCGGGGAGCTGTTTTTT
many	TRBJ2-5	TRBD2	TRBV7-2	CASRSSRRREGGKETQYF	TGTGCCAGCAGATCCTCCCGACGGCGGGAGGGGGGCAAAGAGACCCAGTACTTC
many	TRBJ2-7	-	TRBV11-2	CASSLVFYEQYF	TGTGCCAGCAGCTTAGTTTTCTACGAGCAGTACTTC
many	TRBJ2-4	-	TRBV6-2/TRBV6-3	CASSPSTASAKNIQYF	TGTGCCAGCAGCCCATCGACCGCCTCAGCCAAAAACATTCAGTACTTC
few	TRBJ1-3	-	TRBV6-2/TRBV6-3	CASSASSEGNTIYF	TGTGCCAGCAGTGCCTCGTCCGAGGGAAACACCATATATTTT
-	TRBJ2-5	TRBD1	TRBV10-3	CAISQPGQGAETQYF	TGTGCCATCAGTCAACCGGGACAGGGGGCGGAGACCCAGTACTTC
many	TRBJ2-7	TRBD1	TRBV7-9	CASGQGFYEQYF	TGTGCCAGCGGACAGGGCTTTTACGAGCAGTACTTC
many	TRBJ2-1	-	TRBV11-2	CASSDTLPWDNEQFF	TGTGCCAGCAGCGATACCCTCCCGTGGGATAATGAGCAGTTCTTC
many	TRBJ2-4	TRBD1	TRBV7-9	CASSRGTGGNIQYF	TGTGCCAGCAGCCGTGGGACAGGGGGAAACATTCAGTACTTC
many	TRBJ2-3	TRBD2	TRBV20-1	CSAEREGHTDTQYF	TGCAGTGCGGAGCGGGAGGGGCATACAGATACGCAGTATTTT
many	TRBJ1-4	-	TRBV6-9	CASSYGLGDKLFF	TGTGCCAGCAGTTATGGGCTTGGGGATAAACTGTTTTTT
few	TRBJ2-3	TRBD2	TRBV4-1	CASSRSTTSGSTTDTQYF	TGCGCCAGCAGCCGCTCTACGACTAGCGGGAGTACGACAGATACGCAGTATTTT
many	TRBJ1-5	-	TRBV19	CASSIVGGTDSNQPQHF	TGTGCCAGTAGTATCGTAGGAGGGACCGATAGCAATCAGCCCCAGCATTTT
few	TRBJ2-7	-	TRBV29-1	CSVELGYEQYF	TGCAGCGTTGAACTGGGCTACGAGCAGTACTTC
-	TRBJ2-5	-	TRBV7-9	CASSLAVHGIETQYF	TGTGCCAGCAGCTTAGCCGTACACGGGATCGAGACCCAGTACTTC
many	TRBJ1-2	-	TRBV12-3/TRBV12-4	CASSLRTRGANYGYTF	TGTGCCAGCAGCCTTAGGACCCGTGGCGCTAACTATGGCTACACCTTC
many	TRBJ2-3	-	TRBV20-1	CSAPGPTTDTQYF	TGCAGTGCTCCGGGACCGACCACAGATACGCAGTATTTT
many	TRBJ1-3	-	TRBV27	CASSGVPLEGNTIYF	TGTGCCAGCAGTGGGGTTCCCCTAGAGGGAAACACCATATATTTT
-	TRBJ2-1	TRBD2	TRBV6-2/TRBV6-3	CASSYAGDVRNEQFF	TGTGCCAGCAGTTATGCGGGGGACGTTCGGAATGAGCAGTTCTTC